Presented here are 21 T cell receptor beta chains from one specimen sequenced in a study of shared clonotypes between healthy human individuals. Here immunoSEQ multiplex PCR was the method, and the copy in TCRdb shows in-frame clones only, minus some. The sample has about 380,000 clones; roughly 96% are singletons. Sequenced input: memory CD8+ T cells sorted from blood. Subset described: CD45RO+ cells pooled with CCR7-negative TemRA cells. The receptor source for this set is a man under 40 in good health.

The chain is built from TRBV7-2 and TRBJ2-3; unclear D gene. CDR1 and CDR2 (germline): SGHTA, FQGNSA. V dropped 3 bases and J dropped 1 base, with 8 bases sitting between them. The CDR3 is 14 residues long. Here the CDR3 reads CASSFLGGTDTQYF. In DNA form, the CDR3 reads TGTGCCAGCAGCTTCCTGGGTGGCACAGATACGCAGTATTTT.

The chain joins TRBV5-1 to TRBJ1-2; tentative D call: TRBD1 (6 bases). V was clipped by 0 bases and J by 4 bases, with 16 bases between them. The CDR3 runs 16 residues. Per the germline V gene, CDR1 is SGHRS and CDR2 is YFSETQ. Written as DNA, the CDR3 is TGCGCCAGCAGCTTGGATTTGAGAGGGGGTCTCTATGGCTACACCTTC. Its translation: CASSLDLRGGLYGYTF. The variable domain in full, with the rest retrieved from reference TRBV5-1 and TRBJ1-2, is KAGVTQTPRYLIKTRGQQVTLSCSPISGHRSVSWYQQTPGQGLQFLFEYFSETQRNKGNFPGRFSGRQFSNSRSEMNVSTLELGDSALYLCASSLDLRGGLYGYTFGSGTRLTVV.

The chain has TRBV9 and TRBJ1-4; 9 positions agree with TRBD1. Per germline, CDR1 SGDLS and CDR2 YYNGEE. This CDR3 has 16 residues. V shed 3 bases, J shed 6 bases, and the junction held 9 bases outside the gene matches. CDR3 coding DNA: TGTGCCAGCAGCGCGAAGCCGGGACAGGGATATGAAAAACTGTTTTTT. Protein: CASSAKPGQGYEKLFF.

The CDR3 nucleotides are TGTGCCAGCAGCAAACAGGGGTTGAACACTGAAGCTTTCTTT. The encoded protein is CASSKQGLNTEAFF. The chain links TRBV2 to TRBJ1-1, with 7 bases that match TRBD1. Trimming took 6 bases from V and 0 from J; bases not matched to a gene: 4. CDR1 is SNHLY and CDR2 is FYNNEI in the germline V gene. The CDR3 runs 14 residues. The full variable domain, its missing parts supplied by reference TRBV2 and TRBJ1-1, is EPEVTQTPSHQVTQMGQEVILRCVPISNHLYFYWYRQILGQKVEFLVSFYNNEISEKSEIFDDQFSVERPDGSNFTLKIRSTKLEDSAMYFCASSKQGLNTEAFFGQGTRLTVV.

The chain carries TRBV10-3 and TRBJ2-7; D may match TRBD1 or TRBD2 (5 bases each). This CDR3 is built from 14 residues. The germline V gene has CDR1 ENHRY and CDR2 SYGVKD. The V gene lost 0 bases and the J gene lost 6 bases, with 12 bases spanning the gap. CDR3 protein: CAISESNGGAEQYF. CDR3 in DNA: TGTGCCATCAGTGAGTCGAATGGGGGAGCCGAGCAGTACTTC.

The chain carries TRBV5-6 and TRBJ2-1; 11 bases fit TRBD2. Germline CDR1 reads SGHDT; CDR2 reads YYEEEE. V trimming: 3 bases; J trimming: 5 bases; junction bases outside the gene matches: 1. The CDR3 covers 14 residues. The CDR3 is CASSSGLADNEQFF. The CDR3 nucleotides read TGTGCCAGCAGCTCGGGACTAGCGGACAATGAGCAGTTCTTC.

The chain uses TRBV5-5 and TRBJ2-7; D not certain. Germline V lookup: CDR1 SGHKS, CDR2 YYEKEE (reference sequence). The V and J ends lost 3 bases and 1 base respectively, with 11 bases between them. This CDR3 spans 14 amino acids. CDR3 amino acids: CASSSQVSSYEQYF. The CDR3 nucleotides read TGTGCCAGCAGCTCTCAGGTGTCATCCTACGAGCAGTACTTC.

The CDR3 DNA reads as TGTGCCAGCAGTTTGACTCGGGCGGGGACCCAGTACTTC. Residues: CASSLTRAGTQYF. The chain couples TRBV27 to TRBJ2-5, with D possibly matching TRBD2 (5 bases). Trimming removed 3 bases from V and 7 bases from J, with 12 bases in between. The CDR3 totals 13 residues. CDR1 is MNHEY and CDR2 is SMNVEV in the germline V gene (reference sequence).

This chain connects TRBV6-1 to TRBJ1-5; perhaps TRBD1 as D (5 bases). There are 14 residues in the CDR3. Trimming pared 6 bases from V and 3 bases from J, leaving 12 bases between. Per germline, CDR1 MNHNS and CDR2 SASEGT. DNA for the CDR3: TGTGCCAGCAGCCGGGGCAGGTACAATCAGCCCCAGCATTTT. It yields the protein CASSRGRYNQPQHF.

The chain is built from TRBV7-9 and TRBJ2-1; D is unresolved. V was shortened by 5 bases and J by 0 bases, with 5 bases between the two germline ends. CDR3 size: 13 residues. CDR1 and CDR2 (germline): SEHNR, FQNEAQ (reference sequence). The CDR3 DNA reads TGTGCCAGCAGCACGAGCTCCTACAATGAGCAGTTCTTC. This codes for CASSTSSYNEQFF.

The chain employs TRBV13 and TRBJ1-1; tentative D call: TRBD1 (5 bases). Trimming left V 3 bases short and J 1 base short, with 12 bases between. The germline V gene encodes CDR1 PRHDT and CDR2 FYEKMQ (reference sequence). This CDR3 has 15 amino acids. CDR3 protein: CASSLAAGKNTEAFF. The CDR3 DNA is TGTGCCAGCAGCTTGGCTGCAGGGAAGAACACTGAAGCTTTCTTT.

The chain links TRBV27 to TRBJ2-1, with D perhaps TRBD2 (6 bases). This CDR3 region has 17 residues. The V gene's germline CDR1 is MNHEY and CDR2 SMNVEV (reference sequence). The V and J ends lost 6 bases and 4 bases respectively, with 22 bases between them. Here the CDR3 DNA reads TGTGCCAGCAGCCCAAACCCCGGGGGAGGAGCGTACAATGAGCAGTTCTTC. Residues: CASSPNPGGGAYNEQFF.

V usage is TRBV19 and J usage is TRBJ2-7; D assignment may be TRBD1 or TRBD2 (5 bases each). Germline CDR1 LNHDA, CDR2 SQIVND (reference sequence). The CDR3 has 11 residues. V was shortened by 5 bases and J by 6 bases, with 8 bases between the two germline ends. CDR3 protein: CASSEGSEQYF. The DNA for the CDR3 is TGTGCCAGTAGTGAGGGGTCCGAGCAGTACTTC.

The chain links TRBV19 to TRBJ2-7; 10 bases match TRBD1. V shed 10 bases and J 3 bases; nucleotides not matched to a gene: 6. In germline, CDR1 is LNHDA, CDR2 SQIVND (reference sequence). CDR3 size: 13 residues. This CDR3 reads CATSWTGGYEQYF. In DNA form, the CDR3 reads TGTGCCACCTCCTGGACAGGGGGCTACGAGCAGTACTTC.

With respect to this clone: Other DNA sequences in the sample encode the same CDR3. The CDR3 nucleotides are TGTGCCAGCAGCTTAGGGGGCTCTGGAAACACCATATATTTT. This gives the protein CASSLGGSGNTIYF. V usage is TRBV11-2 and J usage is TRBJ1-3, with D hard to call. Germline CDR1 is SGHAT and CDR2 is FQNNGV. V lost 1 base and J lost 0, with 4 bases in between. CDR3 length: 14 amino acids.

The chain has TRBV14 and TRBJ2-5; D uncertain. Germline CDR1 is SGHDN and CDR2 is FVKESK. The CDR3 runs 16 residues. V shed 0 bases and J shed 5 bases, with 16 bases lying between them. The CDR3 loop reads CASSQDRHSSRETQYF. DNA of the CDR3: TGTGCCAGCAGCCAAGATAGACACTCAAGCCGGGAGACCCAGTACTTC.

The genes are TRBV29-1 and TRBJ2-3; 10 bases map to TRBD2. The CDR3 has 16 amino acids. Germline V lookup: CDR1 SQVTM, CDR2 ANQGSEA. After removal of 0 bases from V and 4 bases from J, the junction contained 7 bases not matched to a gene. CDR3 nucleotide sequence: TGCAGCGTTGAAGATCTAAGCGGGAGGGGCGCAGATACGCAGTATTTT. Its protein product is CSVEDLSGRGADTQYF.

V is TRBV10-1 and J is TRBJ2-3; 11 nucleotides align to TRBD2. Germline loops: CDR1 WNHNN, CDR2 SYGVQD (reference sequence). The V segment lost 8 bases and the J segment 4 bases; nucleotides outside the gene matches: 2. This CDR3 spans 13 amino acids. CDR3 amino acids: CASLAGGADTQYF. In DNA, the CDR3 is TGCGCCAGCTTAGCGGGGGGGGCAGATACGCAGTATTTT.

V usage is TRBV5-1 and J usage is TRBJ2-7; tentatively, D is TRBD2 (5 bases). Deletions cut 0 bases from V and 2 bases from J, with 12 bases between. The CDR3 is 15 amino acids. The germline gives CDR1 SGHRS, CDR2 YFSETQ. CDR3 region: CASSLGLAETYEQYF. The CDR3 DNA is TGCGCCAGCAGCTTGGGGCTAGCTGAAACCTACGAGCAGTACTTC.

This chain uses TRBV30 with TRBJ1-2, with TRBD1 as a possible D gene (5 bases). From germline, CDR1 is GTSNPN and CDR2 SVGIG (reference sequence). The CDR3 contains 12 residues. V shed 2 bases and J shed 4 bases, with 8 bases lying between them. CDR3 coding DNA: TGTGCCTGGAGTCCCAGGGTCTATGGCTACACCTTC. Encoded protein: CAWSPRVYGYTF. Full variable domain (rest looked up from reference TRBV30 and TRBJ1-2): SQTIHQWPATLVQPVGSPLSLECTVEGTSNPNLYWYRQAAGRGLQLLFYSVGIGQISSEVPQNLSASRPQDRQFILSSKKLLLSDSGFYLCAWSPRVYGYTFGSGTRLTVV.

The genes are TRBV15 and TRBJ2-1; the match to TRBD2 covers 8 bases. Trimming took 2 bases from V and 8 from J; bases not matched to a gene: 8. In germline, CDR1 is LNHNV, CDR2 YYDKDF (reference sequence). The CDR3 length is 15 residues. This chain's CDR3 is CATSRPGLGVYEQFF. Here the CDR3 DNA reads TGTGCCACCAGCAGACCGGGACTAGGCGTTTATGAGCAGTTCTTC.